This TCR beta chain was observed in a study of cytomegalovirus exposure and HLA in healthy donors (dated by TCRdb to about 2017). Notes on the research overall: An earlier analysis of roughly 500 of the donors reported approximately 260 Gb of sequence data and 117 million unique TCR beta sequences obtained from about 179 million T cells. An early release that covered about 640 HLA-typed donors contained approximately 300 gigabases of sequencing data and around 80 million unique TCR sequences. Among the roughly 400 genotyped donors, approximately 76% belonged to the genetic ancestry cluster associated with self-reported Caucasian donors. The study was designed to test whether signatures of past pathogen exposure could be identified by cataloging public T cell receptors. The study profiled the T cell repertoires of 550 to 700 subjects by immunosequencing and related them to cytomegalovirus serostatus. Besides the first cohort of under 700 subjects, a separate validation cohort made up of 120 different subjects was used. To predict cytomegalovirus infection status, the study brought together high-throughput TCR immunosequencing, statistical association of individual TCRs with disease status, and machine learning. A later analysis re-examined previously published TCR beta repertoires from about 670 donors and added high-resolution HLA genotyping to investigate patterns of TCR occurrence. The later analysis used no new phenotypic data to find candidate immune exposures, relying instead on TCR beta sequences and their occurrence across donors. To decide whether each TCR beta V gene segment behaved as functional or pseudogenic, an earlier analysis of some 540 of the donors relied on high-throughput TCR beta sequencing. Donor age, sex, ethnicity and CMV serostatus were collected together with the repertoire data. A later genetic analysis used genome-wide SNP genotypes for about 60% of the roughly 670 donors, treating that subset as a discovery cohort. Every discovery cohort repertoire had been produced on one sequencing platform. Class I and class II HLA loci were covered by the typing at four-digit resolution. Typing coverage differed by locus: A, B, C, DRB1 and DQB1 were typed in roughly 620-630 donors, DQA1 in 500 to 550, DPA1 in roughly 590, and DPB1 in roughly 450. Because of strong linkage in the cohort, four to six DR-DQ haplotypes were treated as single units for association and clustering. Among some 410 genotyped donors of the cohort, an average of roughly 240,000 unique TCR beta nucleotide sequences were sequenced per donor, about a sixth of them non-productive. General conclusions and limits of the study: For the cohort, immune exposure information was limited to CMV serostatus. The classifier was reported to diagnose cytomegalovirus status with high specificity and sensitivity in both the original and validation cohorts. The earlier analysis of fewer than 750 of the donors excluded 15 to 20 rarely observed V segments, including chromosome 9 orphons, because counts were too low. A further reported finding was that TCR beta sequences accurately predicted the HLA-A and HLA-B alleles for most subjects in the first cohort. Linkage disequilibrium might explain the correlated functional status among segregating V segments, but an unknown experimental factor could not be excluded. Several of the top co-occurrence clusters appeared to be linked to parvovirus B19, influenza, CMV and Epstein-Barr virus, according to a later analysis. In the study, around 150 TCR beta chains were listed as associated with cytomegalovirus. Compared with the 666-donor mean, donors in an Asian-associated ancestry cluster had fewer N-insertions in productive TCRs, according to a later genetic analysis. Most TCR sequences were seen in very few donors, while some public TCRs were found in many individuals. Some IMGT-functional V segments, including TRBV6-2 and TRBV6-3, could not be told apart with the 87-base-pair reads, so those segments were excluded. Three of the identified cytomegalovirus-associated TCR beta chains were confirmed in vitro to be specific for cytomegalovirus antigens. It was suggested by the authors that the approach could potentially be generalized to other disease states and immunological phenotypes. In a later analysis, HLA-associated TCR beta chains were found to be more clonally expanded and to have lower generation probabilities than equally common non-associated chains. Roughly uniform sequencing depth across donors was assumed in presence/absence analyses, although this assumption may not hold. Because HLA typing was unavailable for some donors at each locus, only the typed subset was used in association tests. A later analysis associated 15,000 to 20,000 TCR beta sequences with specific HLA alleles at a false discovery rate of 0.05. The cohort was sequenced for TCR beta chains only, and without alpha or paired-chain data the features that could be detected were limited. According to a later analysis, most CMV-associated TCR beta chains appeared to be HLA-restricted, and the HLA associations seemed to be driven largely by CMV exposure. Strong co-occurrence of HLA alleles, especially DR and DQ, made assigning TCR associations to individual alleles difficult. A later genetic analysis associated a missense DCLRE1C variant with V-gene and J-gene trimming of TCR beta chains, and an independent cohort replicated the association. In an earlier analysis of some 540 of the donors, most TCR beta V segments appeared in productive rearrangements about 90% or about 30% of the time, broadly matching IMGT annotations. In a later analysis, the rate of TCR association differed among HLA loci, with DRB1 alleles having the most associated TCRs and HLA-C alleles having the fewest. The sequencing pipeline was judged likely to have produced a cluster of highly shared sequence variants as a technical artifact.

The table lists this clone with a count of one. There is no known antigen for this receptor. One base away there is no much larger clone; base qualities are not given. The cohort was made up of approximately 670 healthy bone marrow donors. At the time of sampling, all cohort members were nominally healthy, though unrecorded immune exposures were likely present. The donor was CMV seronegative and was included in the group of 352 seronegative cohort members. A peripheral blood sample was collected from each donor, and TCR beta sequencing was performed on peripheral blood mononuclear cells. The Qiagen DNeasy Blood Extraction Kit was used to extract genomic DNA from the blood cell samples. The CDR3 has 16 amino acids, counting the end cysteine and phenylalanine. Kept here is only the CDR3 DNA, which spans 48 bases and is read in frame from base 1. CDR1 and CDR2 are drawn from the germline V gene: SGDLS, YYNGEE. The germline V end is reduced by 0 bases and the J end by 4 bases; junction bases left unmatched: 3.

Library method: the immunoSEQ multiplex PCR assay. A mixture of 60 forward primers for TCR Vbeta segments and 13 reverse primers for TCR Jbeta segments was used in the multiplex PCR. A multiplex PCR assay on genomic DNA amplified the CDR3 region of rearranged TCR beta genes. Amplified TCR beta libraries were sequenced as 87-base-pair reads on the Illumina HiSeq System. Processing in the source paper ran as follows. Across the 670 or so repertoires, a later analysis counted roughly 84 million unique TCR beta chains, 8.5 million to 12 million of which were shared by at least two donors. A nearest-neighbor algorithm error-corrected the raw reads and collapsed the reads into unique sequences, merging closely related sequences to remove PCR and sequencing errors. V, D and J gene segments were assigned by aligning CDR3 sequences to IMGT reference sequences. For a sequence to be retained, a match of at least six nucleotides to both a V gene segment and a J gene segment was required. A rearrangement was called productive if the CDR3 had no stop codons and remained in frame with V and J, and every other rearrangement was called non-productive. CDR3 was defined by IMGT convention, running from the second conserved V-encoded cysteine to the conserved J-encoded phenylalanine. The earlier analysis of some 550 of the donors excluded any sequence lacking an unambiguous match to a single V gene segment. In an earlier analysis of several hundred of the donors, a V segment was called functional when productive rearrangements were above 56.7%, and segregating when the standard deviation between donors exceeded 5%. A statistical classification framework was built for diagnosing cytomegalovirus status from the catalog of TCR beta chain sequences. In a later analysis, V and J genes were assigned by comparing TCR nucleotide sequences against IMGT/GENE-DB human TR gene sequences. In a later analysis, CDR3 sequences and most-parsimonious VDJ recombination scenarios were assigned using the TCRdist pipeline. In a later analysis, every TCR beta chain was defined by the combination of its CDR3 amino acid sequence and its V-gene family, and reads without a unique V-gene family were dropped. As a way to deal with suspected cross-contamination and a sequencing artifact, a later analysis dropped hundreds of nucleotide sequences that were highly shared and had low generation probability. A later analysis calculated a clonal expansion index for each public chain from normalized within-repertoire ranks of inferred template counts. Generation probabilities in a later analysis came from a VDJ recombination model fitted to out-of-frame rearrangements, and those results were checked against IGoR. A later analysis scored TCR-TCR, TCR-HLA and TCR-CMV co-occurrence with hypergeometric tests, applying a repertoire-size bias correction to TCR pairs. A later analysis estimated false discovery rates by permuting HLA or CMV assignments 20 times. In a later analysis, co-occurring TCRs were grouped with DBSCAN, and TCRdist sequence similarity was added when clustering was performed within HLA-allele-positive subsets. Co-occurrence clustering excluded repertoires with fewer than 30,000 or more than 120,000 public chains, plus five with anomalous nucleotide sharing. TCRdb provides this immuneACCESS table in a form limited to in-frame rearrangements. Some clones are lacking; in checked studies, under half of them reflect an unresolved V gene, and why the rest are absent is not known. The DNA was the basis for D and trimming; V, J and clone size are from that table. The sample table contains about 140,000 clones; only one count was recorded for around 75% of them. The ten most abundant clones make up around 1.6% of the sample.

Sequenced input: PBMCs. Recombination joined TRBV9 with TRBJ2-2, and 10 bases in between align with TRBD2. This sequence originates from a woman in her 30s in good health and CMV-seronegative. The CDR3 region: CASSVVSGRVTGELFF. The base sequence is TGTGCCAGCAGCGTAGTCAGCGGGAGGGTCACCGGGGAGCTGTTTTTT.